The 11 T cell receptor beta chains below all came from one sample that was sequenced in a study of blood T cell repertoires in COVID-19. Assay: immunoSEQ multiplex PCR; the TCRdb copy retains only in-frame clones and omits some. The sample lists around 310,000 clones, approximately 91% seen once, with around a tenth in the top ten. Sequencing was carried out using PBMCs or T cells enriched from blood (not recorded which). All receptors come from a woman aged 40 to 50 who had recovered from COVID-19.

The chain has TRBV19 and TRBJ1-1; maybe TRBD1 (5 bases). V gave up 3 bases and J gave up 1 base, with 6 bases separating them. The CDR3 extends over 13 amino acids. Germline-derived CDR1 and CDR2 are LNHDA and SQIVND (reference sequence). The DNA for the CDR3 is TGTGCCAGTAGTATGACAGCGAACACTGAAGCTTTCTTT. As protein: CASSMTANTEAFF. Based on the CDR3 plus reference TRBV19 and TRBJ1-1, the full variable domain is DGGITQSPKYLFRKEGQNVTLSCEQNLNHDAMYWYRQDPGQGLRLIYYSQIVNDFQKGDIAEGYSVSREKKESFPLTVTSAQKNPTAFYLCASSMTANTEAFFGQGTRLTVV.

The chain joins TRBV4-1 to TRBJ1-1; D not resolved. The CDR3 runs 13 residues. V was clipped by 4 bases and J by 5 bases, with 11 bases between them. Looked up from germline, CDR1 is MGHRA and CDR2 is YSYEKL. Here the CDR3 DNA reads TGCGCCAGCAGCCTGACGGGGAAGACTGAAGCTTTCTTT. Translated: CASSLTGKTEAFF.

The V call is TRBV5-4, the J call TRBJ2-7; unclear D gene. V lost 0 bases and J 2 bases, leaving 6 bases between the germline ends. Looked up from germline, CDR1 is SGHNT and CDR2 is YYREEE (reference sequence). The length of the CDR3 is 13 residues. This CDR3 is CASSLGPTYEQYF. The CDR3 coding sequence is TGTGCCAGCAGCTTGGGTCCTACCTACGAGCAGTACTTC. Combining the CDR3 with reference TRBV5-4 and TRBJ2-7 gives the whole variable domain ETGVTQSPTHLIKTRGQQVTLRCSSQSGHNTVSWYQQALGQGPQFIFQYYREEENGRGNFPPRFSGLQFPNYSSELNVNALELDDSALYLCASSLGPTYEQYFGPGTRLTVT.

The chain recombines TRBV28 with TRBJ2-7, with TRBD1 matching over 8 bases. Germline V gives CDR1 MDHEN, CDR2 SYDVKM. The J segment lost 3 bases and the V segment lost 5 bases, leaving 9 bases of the junction unmatched. The CDR3 is 15 amino acids. The CDR3 reads CASSPPGTGRYEQYF. CDR3 nucleotide sequence: TGTGCCAGCAGTCCTCCTGGGACAGGACGCTACGAGCAGTACTTC.

The chain uses TRBV30 and TRBJ2-7, with 11 bases aligning to TRBD2. This CDR3 comprises 15 residues. Germline loops: CDR1 GTSNPN, CDR2 SVGIG (reference sequence). The V and J ends lost 0 bases and 2 bases, in that order; junction bases with no gene match: 3. CDR3 region: CAWSVSGRGAYEQYF. The CDR3 DNA reads TGTGCCTGGAGTGTTAGCGGGAGGGGCGCCTACGAGCAGTACTTC.

As DNA, the CDR3 is TGTGCCAGCAGCTACGGGTACAGGTCGAACACTGAAGCTTTCTTT. This gives the protein CASSYGYRSNTEAFF. The chain employs TRBV7-3 and TRBJ1-1, with a weak D call TRBD1 (5 bases). Germline CDR1 is SGHTA and CDR2 is FQGTGA. The CDR3 length is 15 residues. V lost 4 bases, J lost 1 base, and 13 bases lay in between.

This clone was observed a few times. V is TRBV7-2 and J is TRBJ1-5; a possible D gene is TRBD1 (5 bases). V lost 1 base to trimming and J lost 1 base, with 8 bases between them. Germline loops: CDR1 SGHTA, CDR2 FQGNSA. The CDR3 is made up of 15 amino acids. CDR3 loop: CASSLDQGSNQPQHF. The CDR3 nucleotides read TGTGCCAGCAGCTTAGACCAGGGAAGCAATCAGCCCCAGCATTTT. The whole variable domain, filled in from reference TRBV7-2 and TRBJ1-5, reads GAGVSQSPSNKVTEKGKDVELRCDPISGHTALYWYRQSLGQGLEFLIYFQGNSAPDKSGLPSDRFSAERTGGSVSTLTIQRTQQEDSAVYLCASSLDQGSNQPQHFGDGTRLSIL.

This clone occurred a few times. This chain links TRBV2 with TRBJ2-5; possible D gene TRBD2, 5 bases. Looked up from germline, CDR1 is SNHLY and CDR2 is FYNNEI. Trimming shortened V by 0 bases and J by 4 bases, and 12 bases separated the two germline ends. The CDR3 spans 15 residues. The CDR3 nucleotides are TGTGCCAGCAGTGAAGCCTTAAGCGGTCTAGAGACCCAGTACTTC. It codes for CASSEALSGLETQYF.

J is TRBJ1-1 and V is TRBV9; TRBD1 matches at 8 bases. With 3 bases clipped from V and 3 bases from J, the junction kept 7 bases outside the gene matches. Germline V lookup: CDR1 SGDLS, CDR2 YYNGEE. The CDR3 consists of 15 residues. The CDR3 protein is CASSEHPTGDTEAFF. In DNA, the CDR3 is TGTGCCAGCAGCGAACACCCGACAGGGGACACTGAAGCTTTCTTT.

The J gene is TRBJ1-5, the V gene TRBV5-1, with D perhaps matching TRBD1 (6 bases). The V and J ends lost 4 bases and 4 bases respectively, with 12 bases between them. This CDR3 region has 14 residues. The V gene's germline CDR1 is SGHRS and CDR2 YFSETQ. The CDR3 coding sequence is TGCGCCAGCAGCAGGGACAACCCAAATCAGCCCCAGCATTTT. Its translation: CASSRDNPNQPQHF.

The rearrangement joins TRBV27 to TRBJ2-7, with D possibly matching TRBD1 (6 bases). CDR1 and CDR2 (germline): MNHEY, SMNVEV (reference sequence). V lost 2 bases to trimming and J lost 4 bases, with 12 bases between them. The CDR3 sequence is 14 residues long. The CDR3 protein is CASSLSDRRYEQYF. CDR3 in DNA: TGTGCCAGCAGTTTAAGTGACAGGAGATACGAGCAGTACTTC.